This T cell receptor beta chain is drawn from a study of shared clonotypes between healthy human individuals. Among the unsorted PBMC samples, replicate PCRs used roughly 300 ng DNA, 30,000 to 35,000 T cell genomes. Ten immunoSEQ deep assay plates served to sequence unsorted PBMC DNA. The repertoire was sequenced with immunoSEQ multiplex PCR; TCRdb's copy has only in-frame clones and lacks some. The sample has about half a million clones, approximately 81% seen once; the top ten hold about 12%. Germline CDR1 and CDR2: SNHLY and FYNNEI. The J segment lost 2 bases and the V segment lost 6 bases, leaving 7 bases of the junction unmatched. CDR3 size: 14 residues. Participating donors were healthy, HIV-negative adults free of recent acute infections or vaccinations. Adults of Caucasian background living in Nashville, Tennessee made up all donors.

The V and J genes are TRBV2 and TRBJ2-7; 7 nucleotides match TRBD2. The origin of this receptor is a woman aged 40 to 49 in good health. Some clones in this sample may be carry-over from other donors' samples. The sequenced material came from PBMCs. The CDR3 reads CASRAVAGPYEQYF. The CDR3 nucleotides are TGTGCCAGCAGAGCCGTAGCGGGTCCCTACGAGCAGTACTTC.